These 20 T cell receptor beta chains were all obtained from the same sample, sequenced in a study of T-cell memory formation after mild COVID-19. Each CDR3 protein gets one entry after TCRdb re-called the 5' RACE reads with MiXCR. This table has approximately 300,000 distinct CDR3 sequences, 15% to 20% appearing once. Material: PBMCs or a T cell subset sorted from them (not recorded which). The receptor source for this set is a man aged 18 to 29 who had mild COVID-19 (a few samples of this study predate the infection). Cell type and time point are not known.

Note on this clonotype: One end of the junction varies from germline; a read error may be responsible. The CDR3 DNA follows: TGTTCCAGCAGCTCGTCCCAAGAGACCCAGTACTTC. Encoded protein: CSSSSSQETQYF. The rearrangement uses TRBV5-4 and TRBJ2-5; D remains unclear. Germline loops: CDR1 SGHNT, CDR2 YYREEE (reference sequence). This CDR3 comprises 12 residues.

The chain joins TRBV6-5 to TRBJ2-3, with TRBD2 matching 9 bases. Germline CDR1 MNHEY, CDR2 SVGAGI. V shed 0 bases, J shed 5 bases, and the junction held 6 bases outside the gene matches. The CDR3 is 16 amino acids. The DNA for the CDR3 is TGTGCCAGCAGTTACTCGGGGCGGGGGGGCCAAGATACGCAGTATTTT. This gives the protein CASSYSGRGGQDTQYF.

The sample holds a few counts of this clonotype. The chain employs TRBV27 and TRBJ2-7; 8 positions agree with TRBD1. Germline CDR1 is MNHEY and CDR2 is SMNVEV (reference sequence). This CDR3 has 16 amino acids. V gave up 5 bases and J gave up 3 bases; unmatched junction bases: 12. Here the CDR3 DNA reads TGTGCCAGCAGTCCATACCCAGGGACAGGTGGCTACGAGCAGTACTTC. Its protein is CASSPYPGTGGYEQYF.

This clonotype has more than one count but fewer than ten. The genes are TRBV1 and TRBJ1-5; the table's D gene call, TRBD1, was not cross checked with the DNA. TRBV1 is assigned pseudogene status. This CDR3 spans 17 amino acids. CDR3 loop: CTSSLRTGNPFNQPQHF. In nucleotides, the CDR3 is TGCACCAGCAGCCTCCGGACAGGAAACCCCTTCAATCAGCCCCAGCATTTT.

This clonotype was observed a few times. This chain links TRBV7-9 with TRBJ1-1; the D is unclear. V gave up 6 bases and J gave up 5 bases, with 13 bases separating them. The CDR3 sequence is 13 residues long. Germline assignment: CDR1 SEHNR and CDR2 FQNEAQ (reference sequence). Here the CDR3 reads CASSLQGLTEAFF. CDR3 nucleotide sequence: TGTGCCAGCAGTCTACAAGGGTTAACTGAAGCTTTCTTT.

This clonotype was counted a few times. The chain combines TRBV6-2 or TRBV6-3 with TRBJ2-1; no firm D call. With 2 bases removed from V and 0 bases from J, the gap between germline ends came to 11 bases. The length of the CDR3 is 16 residues. The germline V gene has CDR1 MNHEY and CDR2 SVGEGT. CDR3: CASSYGSLSSYNEQFF. The CDR3 DNA reads TGTGCCAGCAGTTACGGATCCTTAAGCTCCTACAATGAGCAGTTCTTC.

The rearrangement links TRBV6-1 to TRBJ1-1; D might be TRBD1 (5 bases). The length of the CDR3 is 17 residues. In germline, CDR1 is MNHNS, CDR2 SASEGT. V lost 6 bases to trimming and J lost 1 base, with 21 bases between them. CDR3 in DNA: TGTGCCAGCAGAGCTCCGGGACGGGGGGTAACGAACACTGAAGCTTTCTTT. This sequence encodes CASRAPGRGVTNTEAFF.

This clonotype has just a few counts. The chain has TRBV6-2 or TRBV6-3 and TRBJ2-1; 11 bases agree with TRBD2. J lost 8 bases, V lost 6 bases, and 12 bases had no gene match. Germline-derived CDR1 and CDR2 are MNHEY and SVGEGT. CDR3 length: 16 residues. The CDR3 protein is CASSQLAGGPGDEQFF. Written as DNA, the CDR3 is TGTGCCAGCAGCCAATTAGCGGGGGGGCCAGGCGATGAGCAGTTCTTC.

This clonotype appeared many times. This chain joins TRBV13 and TRBJ2-3; TRBD1 aligns across 7 bases. The CDR3 contains 15 residues. V shed 7 bases and J 0 bases; nucleotides not matched to a gene: 7. Germline values: CDR1 PRHDT, CDR2 FYEKMQ (reference sequence). The CDR3, as DNA: TGTGCCAGCATCCCCAGGGGGAATAGCACAGATACGCAGTATTTT. Translated: CASIPRGNSTDTQYF.

This clonotype was counted a few times. The CDR3 region is CASSSPASYEQYV. CDR3 sequence (DNA): TGTGCCAGCAGTTCCCCTGCTAGCTACGAGCAGTACGTC. This chain joins TRBV28 and TRBJ2-7, with no clear D. CDR1 and CDR2 (germline): MDHEN, SYDVKM. With 4 bases removed from V and 3 bases from J, the gap between germline ends came to 10 bases. CDR3 length: 13 residues.

This chain connects TRBV13 to TRBJ1-6; D is uncertain. Germline loops: CDR1 PRHDT, CDR2 FYEKMQ (reference sequence). The CDR3 length is 14 residues. V lost 6 bases and J lost 6, with 12 bases in between. CDR3 DNA sequence: TGTGCCAGCAGACTTAGGGTCGGTAATTCACCCCTCCACTTT. This sequence encodes CASRLRVGNSPLHF.

This clonotype was counted between two and nine times. The chain couples TRBV20-1 to TRBJ2-3; D may match TRBD1 or TRBD2 (6 bases each). The V gene lost 2 bases and the J gene lost 1 base, with 10 bases spanning the gap. From germline, CDR1 is DFQATT and CDR2 SNEGSKA (reference sequence). There are 14 residues in the CDR3. The CDR3 sequence is CSARKGGGTDTQYF. Written as DNA, the CDR3 is TGCAGTGCTAGAAAGGGGGGCGGCACAGATACGCAGTATTTT.

This clonotype was detected many times. The V and J genes are TRBV6-5 and TRBJ2-7; 8 nucleotides align to TRBD2. The CDR3 runs to 13 residues. Germline CDR1 MNHEY, CDR2 SVGAGI. J lost 4 bases, V lost 7 bases, and 6 bases had no gene match. CDR3 in DNA: TGTGCCAGCACCCACAGCGGGGGATACGAGCAGTACTTC. It translates to CASTHSGGYEQYF.

This clonotype was seen a handful of times. The J gene is TRBJ1-5, the V gene TRBV7-9, with no clear D. Trimming pared 5 bases from V and 4 bases from J, leaving 9 bases between. The CDR3 is 13 amino acids. Germline CDR1 is SEHNR and CDR2 is FQNEAQ (reference sequence). The CDR3 loop reads CASSAGVNQPQHF. The CDR3 coding sequence is TGTGCCAGCAGCGCCGGGGTAAATCAGCCCCAGCATTTT.

The rearrangement links TRBV18 to TRBJ1-5, with a possible D match to TRBD1 (6 bases). Deletions cut 3 bases from V and 2 bases from J, with 11 bases between. The CDR3 spans 15 residues. Germline V gene data show CDR1 as KGHSH and CDR2 as LQKENI. The CDR3: CASSPNRVGNQPQHF. CDR3 bases: TGTGCCAGCTCACCCAACAGGGTTGGCAATCAGCCCCAGCATTTT.

This clonotype was observed a few times. V and J are TRBV10-3 and TRBJ1-1; D might be TRBD1 (5 bases). Trimming removed 10 bases at V and 2 bases at J, with 23 bases between. The germline V gene has CDR1 ENHRY and CDR2 SYGVKD. This CDR3 comprises 16 residues. Here the CDR3 reads CASKLGRGINNTEAFF. The CDR3 DNA is TGTGCCAGCAAATTGGGACGGGGGATCAATAACACTGAAGCTTTCTTT.

The CDR3 spells CSARGDRGLLYV. The CDR3 coding sequence is TGCAGTGCTAGGGGGGACAGGGGACTCCTATACGTC. The chain combines TRBV20-1 with TRBJ2-7, with 10 bases fitting TRBD1. Trimming took 3 bases from V and 13 from J; bases not matched to a gene: 9. This CDR3 is built from 12 residues. Germline V gene sequence: CDR1 DFQATT, CDR2 SNEGSKA (reference sequence).

Many counts were recorded for this clonotype. The J gene is TRBJ2-2, the V gene TRBV5-6; 12 bases are shared with TRBD2. V lost 0 bases to trimming and J lost 5 bases; unmatched junction nucleotides: 8. This CDR3 spans 18 amino acids. Germline V gene sequence: CDR1 SGHDT, CDR2 YYEEEE. CDR3 sequence: CASSLVTSGGRGTGELFF. The CDR3 coding sequence is TGTGCCAGCAGCTTGGTGACTAGCGGGGGCCGGGGTACCGGGGAGCTGTTTTTT.

The table lists this clonotype with a few counts. The V call is TRBV7-2, the J call TRBJ2-3, with 9 bases identical to TRBD2. The germline gives CDR1 SGHTA, CDR2 FQGNSA. The junction had 11 bases not matched to a gene; V was cut back by 4 bases and J by 6 bases. The CDR3 sequence is 16 residues long. The CDR3 region has the DNA TGTGCCAGCAGCTCTTTCGCGGGGGGGGCCGGTGATACGCAGTATTTT. Residues: CASSSFAGGAGDTQYF.

The chain has TRBV3-1 and TRBJ2-3, with D maybe TRBD2 (6 bases). The CDR3 covers 14 residues. CDR1 and CDR2 (germline): LGHDT, YNNKEL (reference sequence). V was clipped by 0 bases and J by 4 bases, with 8 bases between them. This chain's CDR3 is CASSQELAPDTQYF. The DNA for the CDR3 is TGTGCCAGCAGCCAAGAACTAGCTCCAGATACGCAGTATTTT.